This T cell receptor beta chain was captured in a study of OX40 agonist ivuxolimab in advanced cancers. Turning to the study itself: Every 2 weeks, patients got intravenous ivuxolimab at one of six dose levels (0.01-10 mg/kg). Dose-escalation patients were diagnosed with hepatocellular carcinoma, melanoma, renal cell cancer or head and neck cancer. It was permissible to have had prior anti-PD-1, anti-PD-L1 or anti-CTLA-4 therapy, and approximately 38% had some.

The length of the CDR3 is 14 residues. Losses at the gene ends were 3 bases for V and 4 bases for J; bases not matched to a gene: 6. Germline CDR1 and CDR2: MNHEY and SMNVEV (reference sequence). Sequencing was performed with immunoSEQ multiplex PCR; in TCRdb, only in-frame clones are kept and a portion is missing. The sample holds tens of thousands of clones, 88% seen once. Sequencing used CD4+ or CD8+ T cells sorted from blood, obtained in a trial of the OX40 agonist ivuxolimab. This TCR came from an adult with an advanced solid tumor such as melanoma, head and neck, liver or kidney cancer. V usage is TRBV27 and J usage is TRBJ2-7; TRBD1 aligns across 7 bases. CDR3 coding DNA: TGTGCCAGCAGTTTCAGGGGGAGCCCTTACGAGCAGTACTTC. Translating gives CASSFRGSPYEQYF.